This TCR beta chain was recorded in a study of cytomegalovirus exposure and HLA in healthy donors. PCR amplification relied on 60 Vbeta primers (plus 13 Jbeta primers). Measured with immunoSEQ multiplex PCR; TCRdb has only the in-frame clones, and not every one. Of fewer than 150,000 clones listed, around 77% are singletons. This CDR3 region has 13 residues. V shed 4 bases and J shed 4 bases, with 10 bases lying between them. Germline CDR1 is SGHAT and CDR2 is FQDESV (reference sequence). Each donor was nominally healthy when sampled (though unrecorded immune exposures were likely). This clone occurred once. The antigen remains unidentified. Study findings and constraints: Most TCR sequences were seen very rarely across donors, but some public TCRs occurred in many. By a later analysis, the bulk of CMV-associated TCR beta chains appeared HLA-restricted.

The sequenced sample was PBMCs. The chain joins TRBV11-1 to TRBJ2-5; D remains unclear. This TCR came from a man between 45 and 60 years old in good health and CMV-seronegative. In DNA form, the CDR3 reads TGTGCCAGCAGCTATGAAGGAGCAGAGACCCAGTACTTC. It yields the protein CASSYEGAETQYF.